What follows is one T cell receptor beta chain and its context. Its antigen is not known. These data originate in a study of T-cell reconstitution after alpha-beta-depleted transplantation in children. Whole-study findings and limits: Newly generated T cells supplied most T-cell counts and diversity one year post-transplant.

Looked up from germline, CDR1 is LGHNA and CDR2 is YSLEER. The V and J ends lost 5 bases and 8 bases respectively, with 9 bases between them. The CDR3 is 11 residues long. Unique molecular identifiers were incorporated during preparation of the TCRbeta library. TCRdb fed the PCR reads into MiXCR, producing one record per CDR3 protein. The repertoire includes fewer than 250,000 distinct CDR3 sequences, about 15% of them detected once, and about 39% sits in the top ten. This rearrangement joins TRBV4-3 to TRBJ1-2; maybe TRBD1 (6 bases). Here the sequenced sample was PBMCs, mostly from graft donor cells, taken 360 days after TCRalphabeta/CD19-depleted stem cell transplant. This TCR came from a male patient aged 2-9 years who had a stem cell transplant for acute lymphoblastic leukemia, so the T cells may come from the graft donor. DNA for the CDR3: TGCGCCAGCAGCAACAGGGAAGGCTACACCTTC. It specifies CASSNREGYTF.